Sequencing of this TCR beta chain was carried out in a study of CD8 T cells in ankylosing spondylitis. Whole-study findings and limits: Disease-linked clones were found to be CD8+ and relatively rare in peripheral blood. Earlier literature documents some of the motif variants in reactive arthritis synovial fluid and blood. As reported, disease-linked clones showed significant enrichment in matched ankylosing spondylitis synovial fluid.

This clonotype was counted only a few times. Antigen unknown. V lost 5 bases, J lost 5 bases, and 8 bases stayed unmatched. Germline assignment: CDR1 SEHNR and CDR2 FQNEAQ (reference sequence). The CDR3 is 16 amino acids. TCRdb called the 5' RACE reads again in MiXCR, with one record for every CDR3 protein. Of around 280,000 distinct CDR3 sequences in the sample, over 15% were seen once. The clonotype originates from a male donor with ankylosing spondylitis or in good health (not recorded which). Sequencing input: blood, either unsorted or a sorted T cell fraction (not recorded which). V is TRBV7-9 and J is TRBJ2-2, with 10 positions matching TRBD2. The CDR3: CASSRSGGAETGELFF. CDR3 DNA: TGTGCCAGCAGCCGAAGCGGGGGGGCAGAAACCGGGGAGCTGTTTTTT.